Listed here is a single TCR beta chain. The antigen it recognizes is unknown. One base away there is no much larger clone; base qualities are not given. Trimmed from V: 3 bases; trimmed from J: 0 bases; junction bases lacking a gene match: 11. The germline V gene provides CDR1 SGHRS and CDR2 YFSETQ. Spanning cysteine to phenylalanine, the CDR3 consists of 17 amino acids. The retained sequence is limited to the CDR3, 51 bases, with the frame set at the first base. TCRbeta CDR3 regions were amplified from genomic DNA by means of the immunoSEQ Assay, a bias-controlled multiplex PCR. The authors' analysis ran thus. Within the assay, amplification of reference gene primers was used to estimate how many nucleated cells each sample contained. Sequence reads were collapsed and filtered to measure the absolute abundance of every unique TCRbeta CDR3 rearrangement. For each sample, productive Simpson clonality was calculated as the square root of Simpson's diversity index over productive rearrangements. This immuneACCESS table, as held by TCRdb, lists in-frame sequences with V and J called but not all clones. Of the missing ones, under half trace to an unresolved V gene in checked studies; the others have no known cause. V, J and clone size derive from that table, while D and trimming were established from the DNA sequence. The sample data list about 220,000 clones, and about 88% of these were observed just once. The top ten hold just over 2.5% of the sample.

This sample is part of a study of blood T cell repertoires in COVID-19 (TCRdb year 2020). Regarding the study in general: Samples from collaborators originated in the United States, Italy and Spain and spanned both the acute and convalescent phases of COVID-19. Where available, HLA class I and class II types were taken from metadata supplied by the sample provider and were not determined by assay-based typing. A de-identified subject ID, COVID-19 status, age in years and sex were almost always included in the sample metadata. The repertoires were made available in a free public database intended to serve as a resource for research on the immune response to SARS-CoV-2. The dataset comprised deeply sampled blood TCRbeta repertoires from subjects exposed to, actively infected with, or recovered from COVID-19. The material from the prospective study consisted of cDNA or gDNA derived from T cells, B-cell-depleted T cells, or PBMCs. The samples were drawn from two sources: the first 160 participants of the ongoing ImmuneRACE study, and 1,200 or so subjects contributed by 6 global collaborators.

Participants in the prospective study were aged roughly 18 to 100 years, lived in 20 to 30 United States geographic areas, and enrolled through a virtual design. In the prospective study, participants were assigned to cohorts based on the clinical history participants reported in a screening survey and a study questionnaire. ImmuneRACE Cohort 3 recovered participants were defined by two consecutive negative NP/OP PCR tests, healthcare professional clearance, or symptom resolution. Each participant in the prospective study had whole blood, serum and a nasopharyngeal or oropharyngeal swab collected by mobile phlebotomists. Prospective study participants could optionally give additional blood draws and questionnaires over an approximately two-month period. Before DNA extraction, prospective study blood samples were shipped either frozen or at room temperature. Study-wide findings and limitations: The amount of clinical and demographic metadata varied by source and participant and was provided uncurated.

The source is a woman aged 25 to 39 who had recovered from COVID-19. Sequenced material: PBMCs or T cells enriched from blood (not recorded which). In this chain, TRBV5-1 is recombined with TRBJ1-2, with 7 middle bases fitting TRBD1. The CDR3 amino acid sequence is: CASSSGTVLLPNYGYTF. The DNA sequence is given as TGCGCCAGCAGCTCGGGGACAGTTCTCCTTCCTAACTATGGCTACACCTTC.